Listed below are T cell receptor beta chains from one sample, sequenced in a study of regulatory T cells in long-lasting Graves disease. TCRdb passed the multiplex PCR reads through MiXCR, listing each CDR3 protein once. The sample lists roughly 350,000 distinct CDR3 sequences, over 15% occurring once. This sample was also put to use in a study of T cells in Graves' hyperthyroidism and ophthalmopathy.

Sequencing was performed on peripheral blood mononuclear cells (PBMCs), taken at new diagnosis, from a patient treated with antithyroid drugs. The receptors originated from a man aged 35 to 55 with Graves disease. Both conserved end residues are part of each CDR3. The D gene is left open where the match is weak. Rows give clone size only sometimes, using once, few, many, or a class for an expanded clone.

>.|TRBJ1-3|TRBV30|TRBD1|17
CAWTLTATGSSGNTIYF
TGTGCCTGGACCTTAACGGCGACAGGGTCCTCTGGAAACACCATATATTTT
>many|TRBJ2-5|TRBV27|TRBD1|13
CASGTGARETQYF
TGTGCCAGCGGAACAGGGGCGCGAGAGACCCAGTACTTC
>.|TRBJ2-5|TRBV5-4|.|13
CASSVQGGETQYF
TGTGCCAGCAGCGTACAGGGAGGAGAGACCCAGTACTTC
>few|TRBJ2-1|TRBV10-1|TRBD2|16
CASSESRGLAHNEQFF
TGCGCCAGCAGTGAGTCGAGGGGACTAGCCCACAATGAGCAGTTCTTC
>.|TRBJ1-2|TRBV5-4|.|15
CASSLSSGVNYGYTF
TGTGCCAGCAGCTTGAGTTCAGGGGTAAACTATGGCTACACCTTC
>many|TRBJ2-2|TRBV7-3|TRBD1|17
CASSSTRRGRNTGELFF
TGTGCCAGCAGCTCGACCCGCAGGGGGCGGAACACCGGGGAGCTGTTTTTT
>few|TRBJ1-1|TRBV4-1|.|11
CASSQGFEAFF
TGCGCCAGCAGCCAGGGGTTTGAAGCTTTCTTT
>.|TRBJ1-3|TRBV10-3|.|14
CAISAGVAGNTIYF
TGTGCCATCAGTGCGGGGGTTGCCGGAAACACCATATATTTT
>.|TRBJ1-2|TRBV7-9|.|14
CASSLGSSEYGYTF
TGTGCCAGCAGCTTGGGCAGCTCCGAGTATGGCTACACCTTC
>.|TRBJ2-5|TRBV3-1|.|14
CASSRRDFQETQHF
TGTGCCAGCAGCCGCCGGGACTTCCAAGAGACCCAGCACTTC
>many|TRBJ2-7|TRBV2|.|14
CASSVVRVAYEQYF
TGTGCCAGCAGTGTGGTCAGGGTCGCCTACGAGCAGTACTTC
>.|TRBJ2-3|TRBV19|.|14
CASSIPGGTDTQYF
TGTGCCAGTAGTATCCCTGGAGGCACAGATACGCAGTATTTT
>.|TRBJ1-4|TRBV13|.|16
CASSLSRRQGKEKLFF
TGTGCCAGCAGCTTATCCCGCCGGCAGGGGAAAGAAAAACTGTTTTTT
>many|TRBJ2-1|TRBV28|.|16
CASSPWDTSSYNEQFF
TGTGCCAGCAGTCCCTGGGACACTAGCTCCTACAATGAGCAGTTCTTC
>many|TRBJ1-3|TRBV18|.|15
CASSPPGEAGNTIYF
TGTGCCAGCTCACCACCGGGTGAAGCTGGAAACACCATATATTTT
>many|TRBJ2-3|TRBV3-1|TRBD1|16
CASSQYRQGSTDTQYF
TGTGCCAGCAGCCAATACCGACAGGGGAGCACAGATACGCAGTATTTT
>.|TRBJ1-3|TRBV6-2/TRBV6-3|.|13
CASRDSAGNTIYF
TGTGCCAGCCGAGATTCTGCTGGAAACACCATATATTTT
>many|TRBJ1-5|TRBV29-1|TRBD1|13
CSVRTGLNQPQHF
TGCAGCGTACGGACAGGTTTAAATCAGCCCCAGCATTTT
>many|TRBJ2-4|TRBV3-1|.|16
CASSRATGAPKNIQYF
TGTGCCAGCAGCCGAGCGACAGGAGCCCCCAAAAACATTCAGTACTTC
>few|TRBJ2-3|TRBV6-2/TRBV6-3|.|13
CASRADLWDTQYF
TGTGCCAGCAGGGCCGACTTGTGGGATACGCAGTATTTT
>many|TRBJ1-6|TRBV2|.|15
CASSPGRFNNSPLHF
TGTGCCAGCAGCCCCGGACGGTTCAATAATTCACCCCTCCACTTT
>many|TRBJ2-6|TRBV7-2|.|15
CASSLSGSGANVLTF
TGTGCCAGCAGTTTAAGTGGCTCTGGGGCCAACGTCCTGACTTTC
>few|TRBJ2-1|TRBV28|TRBD2|14
CANFGREVYNEQFF
TGTGCCAACTTCGGCCGGGAGGTGTACAATGAGCAGTTCTTC
>many|TRBJ1-1|TRBV2|TRBD1|14
CASSEEGAMTEAFF
TGTGCCAGCAGTGAAGAGGGGGCGATGACTGAAGCTTTCTTT
>.|TRBJ1-1|TRBV15|.|16
CATSDPASAKNTEAFF
TGTGCCACCAGCGATCCTGCGTCCGCGAAGAACACTGAAGCTTTCTTT
>many|TRBJ1-5|TRBV28|TRBD1|15
CASSGDRASNQPQHF
TGTGCCAGCAGTGGGGACAGGGCTAGCAATCAGCCCCAGCATTTT
>.|TRBJ2-7|TRBV5-5|TRBD1|17
CASSLVPTGWDSYEQYF
TGTGCCAGCAGCTTGGTCCCGACAGGGTGGGACTCCTACGAGCAGTACTTC
>many|TRBJ2-5|TRBV2|.|16
CASSPPGDLIRETQYF
TGTGCCAGCAGCCCACCCGGGGACCTGATAAGGGAGACCCAGTACTTC
>few|TRBJ2-5|TRBV2|TRBD1|13
CASSGQDKETQYF
TGTGCCAGCAGCGGACAGGACAAAGAGACCCAGTACTTC
>many|TRBJ1-2|TRBV20-1|.|10
CSATKSGYTF
TGCAGTGCTACCAAATCGGGCTACACCTTC
>many|TRBJ2-5|TRBV6-1|.|12
CATLDNQETQYF
TGTGCCACTCTGGACAATCAAGAGACCCAGTACTTC
>many|TRBJ2-3|TRBV6-1|TRBD2|16
CASSELSGGLTDTQYF
TGTGCCAGCAGTGAATTAAGCGGGGGCCTCACAGATACGCAGTATTTT
>.|TRBJ1-2|TRBV6-5|.|16
CASSLQWPGPRNGYTF
TGTGCCAGCAGTTTACAGTGGCCGGGCCCTAGGAATGGCTACACCTTC
>many|TRBJ2-7|TRBV7-2|.|15
CASSLVGALSYEQYF
TGTGCCAGCAGCTTAGTGGGGGCCCTCTCCTACGAGCAGTACTTC
>many|TRBJ1-1|TRBV29-1|.|14
CSVVQGLMGTEAFF
TGCAGCGTTGTTCAGGGGCTCATGGGCACTGAAGCTTTCTTT
>many|TRBJ1-5|TRBV6-5|.|13
CASSYSSGGSQHF
TGTGCCAGCAGTTATTCCTCGGGGGGGTCCCAGCATTTT
>many|TRBJ2-2|TRBV12-3/TRBV12-4|.|15
CASSPGTYNTGELFF
TGTGCCAGCAGTCCCGGGACTTACAACACCGGGGAGCTGTTTTTT
>many|TRBJ1-6|TRBV5-6|TRBD1|14
CASSLDRGESPLHF
TGTGCCAGCAGCCTCGACAGGGGTGAATCACCCCTCCACTTT
>.|TRBJ2-7|TRBV30|.|12
CAWSVVFHEQYF
TGTGCCTGGAGTGTGGTTTTCCACGAGCAGTACTTC
>many|TRBJ2-3|TRBV3-1|.|13
CASSQVRGFAQYF
TGTGCCAGCAGCCAAGTCCGAGGGTTTGCACAGTATTTT
>many|TRBJ1-6|TRBV12-5|.|13
CASGLEGGSPLHF
TGTGCTAGTGGTTTGGAAGGGGGTTCACCCCTCCACTTT
>.|TRBJ2-4|TRBV30|TRBD2|12
CAWGGVPNIQYF
TGTGCATGGGGAGGGGTCCCCAACATTCAGTACTTC
>few|TRBJ2-5|TRBV14|.|15
CASSQSYQAWETQYF
TGTGCCAGCAGTCAATCTTACCAAGCGTGGGAGACCCAGTACTTC
>few|TRBJ2-2|TRBV7-3|.|15
CANSLNRVNTGELFF
TGTGCCAACAGCTTAAACAGGGTGAATACCGGGGAGCTGTTTTTT
>many|TRBJ1-1|TRBV7-8|TRBD1|13
CASTQGLNTEAFF
TGTGCCAGCACACAGGGGCTGAACACTGAAGCTTTCTTT
>.|TRBJ1-5|TRBV9|.|15
CASSAGGGRGQPQHF
TGTGCCAGCAGCGCCGGCGGGGGGCGCGGGCAGCCCCAGCATTTT
>many|TRBJ2-1|TRBV25-1|TRBD2|17
CASSDYPQRGVRDEQFF
TGTGCCAGCAGTGATTATCCGCAGCGGGGAGTTCGCGATGAGCAGTTCTTC